Presented here are 15 T cell receptor beta chains from one specimen sequenced in a study of T cells expressing NK-cell markers. TCRdb reprocessed the 5' RACE reads, with one entry per CDR3 protein and no DNA. This table lists roughly 180,000 distinct CDR3 sequences. Sequencing was carried out using blood T cells: a sorted CD56 or NKG2C T cell subset, CD4+ or CD8+ T cells, or bulk PBMC T cells (not recorded which). Receptor source: a woman between 18 and 70 years old in good health.

This sequence joins TRBV18 and TRBJ2-3; the TCRdb D gene call, TRBD1, has no DNA to confirm it. Germline CDR1 is KGHSH and CDR2 is LQKENI. The CDR3 consists of 15 residues. The CDR3 protein is CASSPGQGAPYTQYF.

The CDR3 here is CASSVLGNNEQFF. The chain combines TRBV9 with TRBJ2-1. The CDR3 covers 13 residues. The germline V gene encodes CDR1 SGDLS and CDR2 YYNGEE.

This sequence joins TRBV24-1 and TRBJ2-3. The CDR3 totals 15 residues. The germline V gene encodes CDR1 KGHDR and CDR2 SFDVKD. CDR3 sequence reads: CATSAGGIYTDTQYF.

The J gene is TRBJ2-1, the V gene TRBV10-3; TCRdb's D call of TRBD2 is untestable without DNA. There are 16 residues in the CDR3. Germline values: CDR1 ENHRY, CDR2 SYGVKD. The CDR3 loop reads CAISGLEAENYNEQFF.

The V gene is TRBV15, the J gene TRBJ2-7; TCRdb's D call, TRBD1, is unchecked because there is no DNA. CDR3 length: 14 residues. Germline CDR1 and CDR2: LNHNV and YYDKDF (reference sequence). The CDR3 sequence is CATSRDRQGGEQYF.

The rearrangement joins TRBV20-1 to TRBJ2-3; the TRBD2 assignment by TCRdb is unverifiable without DNA. Germline CDR1 and CDR2: DFQATT and SNEGSKA (reference sequence). The CDR3 sequence is 14 residues long. The chain's CDR3 is CSASSGVSTDTQYF.

The J gene is TRBJ1-1, the V gene TRBV9. This CDR3 has 14 residues. Germline CDR1 and CDR2: SGDLS and YYNGEE. CDR3 amino acids: CASSVNQEGKTAFF. Complete variable domain (other parts from reference TRBV9 and TRBJ1-1): DSGVTQTPKHLITATGQRVTLRCSPRSGDLSVYWYQQSLDQGLQFLIQYYNGEERAKGNILERFSAQQFPDLHSELNLSSLELGDSALYFCASSVNQEGKTAFFGQGTRLTVV.

The V gene is TRBV20-1, the J gene TRBJ2-7; TCRdb picks TRBD2, but there is no DNA to check that call. Germline CDR1 DFQATT, CDR2 SNEGSKA (reference sequence). The CDR3 is 15 amino acids. The CDR3: CSARDPAGGRNEQYF.

The chain combines TRBV11-2 with TRBJ1-2; TCRdb names TRBD1, which stays unverified in the absence of DNA. CDR1 and CDR2 (germline): SGHAT, FQNNGV. This CDR3 contains 16 residues. The CDR3 loop is CASSSLGAGSHYGYTF.

The chain's CDR3 is CASSMKAGAPYEQYF. The rearrangement uses TRBV27 and TRBJ2-7. Per the germline V gene, CDR1 is MNHEY and CDR2 is SMNVEV (reference sequence). This CDR3 comprises 15 residues.

V usage is TRBV3-1 and J usage is TRBJ2-5; lacking DNA, the TRBD2 call made by TCRdb goes unchecked. The germline V gene encodes CDR1 LGHDT and CDR2 YNNKEL (reference sequence). The CDR3 runs 16 residues. CDR3 loop: CASSQERLAGVETQYF.

The V call is TRBV18, the J call TRBJ2-7; the D gene TCRdb calls, TRBD1, cannot be checked with no DNA. Germline V lookup: CDR1 KGHSH, CDR2 LQKENI. This CDR3 comprises 14 residues. Here the CDR3 reads CASSGLGQSYEQYF.

The chain employs TRBV4-1 and TRBJ2-1; checking the TCRdb D call of TRBD2 is not possible without DNA. CDR3 size: 16 residues. Germline CDR1 is MGHRA and CDR2 is YSYEKL. The CDR3 here is CASSQSPSGTYNEQFF.

The CDR3 region is CASSYTASGTRTGELFF. V and J are TRBV6-5 and TRBJ2-2; TCRdb outputs TRBD2, but without DNA this stays unchecked. From germline, CDR1 is MNHEY and CDR2 SVGAGI. The CDR3 runs to 17 residues.

The chain recombines TRBV28 with TRBJ1-4. Germline V gene data show CDR1 as MDHEN and CDR2 as SYDVKM. This CDR3 region has 14 residues. The CDR3 reads CASSKQATNEKLFF.